Listed here are 3 T cell receptor beta chains from one sample, sequenced in a study of blood T cell repertoires in COVID-19. The method was immunoSEQ multiplex PCR; TCRdb's version includes in-frame clones alone and lacks a portion of them. Found here are about 46,000 clones, about 86% of them singletons; the top ten hold about 4.6%. The sample taken for sequencing was peripheral blood. The receptors come from a man aged 80 or over with active COVID-19.

The chain combines TRBV12-5 with TRBJ2-1; 8 positions match TRBD2. The junction had 14 bases not matched to a gene; V was cut back by 7 bases and J by 9 bases. The germline V gene has CDR1 LGHNT and CDR2 FRNRAP. This CDR3 spans 15 amino acids. The CDR3 loop is CASAASGPDGGEQFF. As DNA, the CDR3 is TGTGCTAGTGCCGCTAGCGGGCCGGATGGGGGTGAGCAGTTCTTC.

This rearrangement joins TRBV7-9 to TRBJ2-1, with TRBD2 matching over 10 bases. Germline CDR1 SEHNR, CDR2 FQNEAQ (reference sequence). V dropped 3 bases and J dropped 3; count of bases not matched to a gene: 11. The CDR3 has 18 residues. CDR3 protein: CASSFSYGAGGVYNEQFF. DNA for the CDR3: TGTGCCAGCAGCTTTTCGTACGGAGCGGGAGGGGTCTACAATGAGCAGTTCTTC.

The chain employs TRBV5-6 and TRBJ2-7; 9 bases align to TRBD2. Germline V CDR1 and CDR2: SGHDT, YYEEEE. Trimming removed 0 bases from V and 1 base from J; junction bases left unmatched: 5. This CDR3 is built from 16 residues. CDR3 nucleotide sequence: TGTGCCAGCAGCTTGGTGGCGACTAGCGGATCCTACGAGCAGTACTTC. Amino acid sequence: CASSLVATSGSYEQYF.